Presented here are 20 T cell receptor beta chains from one specimen sequenced in a study of post-analysis software for immune sequencing data. Study-wide results and limits: There were roughly 5 TRBV segments more frequent in patients than controls, and TRBV5-6, TRBV5-1 and TRBV20-1 were among them.

Their specific antigens are unknown. TCR beta libraries were prepared from cDNA with unique molecular identifiers. TCRdb used MiXCR to reprocess the PCR reads, holding one entry per CDR3 protein. The sample carries approximately 660,000 distinct CDR3 sequences, over 45% recorded once. Specimen: blood. The receptors derive from a girl aged 2-10 years with multiple sclerosis.

V is TRBV20-1 and J is TRBJ2-3; 10 bases map to TRBD2. CDR1 is DFQATT and CDR2 is SNEGSKA in the germline V gene (reference sequence). This CDR3 comprises 16 residues. The junction had 4 bases not matched to a gene; V was cut back by 0 bases and J by 1 base. CDR3 nucleotides: TGCAGTGCTAGAGATAGTCTAGCGGGGGGCACAGATACGCAGTATTTT. As protein: CSARDSLAGGTDTQYF.

This clonotype appeared a few times. The V gene is TRBV5-6, the J gene TRBJ1-2; D unclear. Germline V gene sequence: CDR1 SGHDT, CDR2 YYEEEE. The CDR3 is 14 amino acids. V was cut by 4 bases and J by 0 bases, with 10 bases left in between. The CDR3 nucleotides read TGTGCCAGCAGCCCGGACGTAACTAACTATGGCTACACCTTC. It is translated as CASSPDVTNYGYTF.

This clonotype turned up a few times. J is TRBJ2-1 and V is TRBV6-2 or TRBV6-3; D is unclear. This CDR3 is 12 amino acids long. In germline, CDR1 is MNHEY, CDR2 SVGEGT. Trimming stripped 7 bases from V and 6 bases from J, with 10 bases between. The CDR3 here is CASTGQPNEQFF. The CDR3 coding sequence is TGTGCCAGCACAGGCCAACCCAATGAGCAGTTCTTC.

Comment on this clonotype: One junction end disagrees with the germline gene, perhaps due to a read error. J is TRBJ2-7 and V is TRBV12-3 or TRBV12-4; tentative D call: TRBD2 (5 bases). The CDR3 runs to 14 residues. CDR3 residues: CASSYSGPSYEQDF. CDR3 DNA sequence: TGTGCCAGCAGTTACAGCGGTCCCTCCTACGAGCAGGACTTC.

This clonotype was seen once. The chain carries TRBV7-6 and TRBJ2-1; perhaps D is TRBD1 or TRBD2 (5 bases each). Germline CDR1 and CDR2: SGHVS and FNYEAQ. The CDR3 loop spans 14 amino acids. Trimming left V 5 bases short and J 7 bases short, with 15 bases between. The CDR3 reads CASSPGTAPNEQFF. The CDR3 nucleotides are TGTGCCAGCAGCCCCGGGACGGCTCCTAATGAGCAGTTCTTC.

This clonotype turned up a few times. This chain joins TRBV6-5 and TRBJ1-2, with 7 nucleotides matching TRBD1. The junction had 5 bases not matched to a gene; V was cut back by 2 bases and J by 8 bases. Germline V gives CDR1 MNHEY, CDR2 SVGAGI. The CDR3 is made up of 13 amino acids. DNA of the CDR3: TGTGCCAGCAGTTACGTGAGGGACAGCGGCTACACCTTC. Protein: CASSYVRDSGYTF.

This clonotype was observed a handful of times. The chain combines TRBV20-1 with TRBJ2-5; 7 bases agree with TRBD1. CDR3 size: 14 residues. The germline V gene encodes CDR1 DFQATT and CDR2 SNEGSKA (reference sequence). V trimming: 3 bases; J trimming: 2 bases; junction bases outside the gene matches: 6. For the CDR3, the DNA is TGCAGTGCTAGCCGAGAGGACAGGCAAGAGACCCAGTACTTC. Protein sequence: CSASREDRQETQYF.

The chain combines TRBV20-1 with TRBJ2-7; the D gene is possibly TRBD1 (5 bases). The CDR3 has 12 amino acids. Germline assignment: CDR1 DFQATT and CDR2 SNEGSKA (reference sequence). V was trimmed by 4 bases and J by 4 bases, leaving 11 bases between them. CDR3 protein: CSAIREKYEQYF. The CDR3 bases are TGCAGTGCTATCAGGGAAAAATACGAGCAGTACTTC.

The rearrangement joins TRBV20-1 to TRBJ2-5; D not resolved. V was shortened by 1 base and J by 1 base, with 7 bases between the two germline ends. This CDR3 contains 13 residues. The germline CDR1 and CDR2 sequences are DFQATT and SNEGSKA (reference sequence). CDR3 sequence: CSARGRFQETQYF. CDR3 sequence (DNA): TGCAGTGCTAGAGGGCGCTTCCAAGAGACCCAGTACTTC.

This clonotype has just a few counts. The V call is TRBV29-1, the J call TRBJ2-7; maybe TRBD2 (6 bases). CDR3 length: 12 residues. Trimming left V 4 bases short and J 2 bases short, with 9 bases between. Per the germline V gene, CDR1 is SQVTM and CDR2 is ANQGSEA. The CDR3 DNA reads as TGCAGCGTTGCTGGCGGGGCCTACGAGCAGTACTTC. Translated, it gives CSVAGGAYEQYF.

The V gene is TRBV4-1, the J gene TRBJ2-1; D gene uncertain. V dropped 1 base and J dropped 5 bases, with 6 bases sitting between them. This CDR3 is 13 amino acids long. Germline lookup yields CDR1 MGHRA and CDR2 YSYEKL. The DNA of the CDR3 is TGCGCCAGCAGCCAAGTAGGGAACAATGAGCAGTTCTTC. Amino acid sequence: CASSQVGNNEQFF.

The table lists this clonotype with a few counts. This chain uses TRBV7-9 with TRBJ2-6; D possibly matches TRBD1 or TRBD2 (6 bases each). Trimming removed 5 bases at V and 0 bases at J, with 11 bases between. From germline, CDR1 is SEHNR and CDR2 FQNEAQ (reference sequence). CDR3 length equals 16 residues. The CDR3 DNA follows: TGTGCCAGCAGCGGGAGGACAGACTCTGGGGCCAACGTCCTGACTTTC. It codes for CASSGRTDSGANVLTF.

The chain combines TRBV10-1 with TRBJ2-7; D not certain. Trimming cost V 0 bases and J 4 bases, with 4 bases left between them. CDR3 length equals 12 residues. The germline gives CDR1 WNHNN, CDR2 SYGVQD (reference sequence). DNA for the CDR3: TGCGCCAGCAGTGAGTCGTTTTACGAGCAGTACTTC. This sequence encodes CASSESFYEQYF.

The V and J genes are TRBV2 and TRBJ2-7; possibly TRBD1 or TRBD2 for D (5 bases each). There are 14 residues in the CDR3. Trimming cost V 3 bases and J 4 bases, with 13 bases left between them. From germline, CDR1 is SNHLY and CDR2 FYNNEI. The CDR3 DNA reads TGTGCCAGCAGTGAGCCCAGGGACCAGTACGAGCAGTACTTC. It encodes CASSEPRDQYEQYF.

This clonotype has only a few counts. This chain joins TRBV7-2 and TRBJ1-2; D unresolved. The CDR3 covers 15 residues. Germline V gene sequence: CDR1 SGHTA, CDR2 FQGNSA. The V end lost 1 base, the J end lost 6 bases, and 15 bases lay between the germline ends. CDR3 in amino acids: CASSLEAFTLDGYTF. In DNA form, the CDR3 reads TGTGCCAGCAGCTTAGAGGCTTTCACCCTCGATGGCTACACCTTC.

The chain links TRBV7-3 to TRBJ2-1; 8 nucleotides agree with TRBD2. Germline V gives CDR1 SGHTA, CDR2 FQGTGA. The V and J ends lost 3 bases and 8 bases, in that order; junction bases with no gene match: 9. The CDR3 is made up of 15 amino acids. For the CDR3, the DNA is TGTGCCAGCAGCTTGCAACCGGGACTAGTATATGAGCAGTTCTTC. Translating it yields CASSLQPGLVYEQFF.

The chain uses TRBV10-2 and TRBJ1-2; D ambiguous. The germline V gene has CDR1 WSHSY and CDR2 SAAADI. V was clipped by 4 bases and J by 4 bases, with 13 bases between them. The CDR3 length is 14 residues. The CDR3, as DNA: TGCGCCAGCAGTGCCCAGACGGACTTCTATGGCTACACCTTC. This sequence encodes CASSAQTDFYGYTF.

This chain links TRBV7-8 with TRBJ2-7, with D unresolved. V lost 0 bases to trimming and J lost 2 bases, with 11 bases between them. Germline lookup yields CDR1 SGHVS and CDR2 FQNEAQ. The CDR3 runs to 15 residues. CDR3: CASSLASGSPYEQYF. As DNA, the CDR3 is TGTGCCAGCAGCTTAGCGTCAGGTTCTCCCTACGAGCAGTACTTC.

The chain is built from TRBV4-1 and TRBJ1-1; D is possibly TRBD1 (5 bases). This CDR3 has 14 residues. The germline gives CDR1 MGHRA, CDR2 YSYEKL. Trimming removed 0 bases at V and 7 bases at J, with 12 bases between. The DNA for the CDR3 is TGCGCCAGCAGCCAAGAGGAGGGGATAGGTGAAGCTTTCTTT. Residues: CASSQEEGIGEAFF.

J is TRBJ2-1 and V is TRBV2; 7 bases line up with TRBD2. The CDR3 contains 17 residues. V lost 0 bases, J lost 5 bases, and 10 bases stayed unmatched. Per germline, CDR1 SNHLY and CDR2 FYNNEI. In DNA form, the CDR3 reads TGTGCCAGCAGTGAAGCTAATCCAGCGGGGTTTCACAATGAGCAGTTCTTC. Translating it yields CASSEANPAGFHNEQFF.